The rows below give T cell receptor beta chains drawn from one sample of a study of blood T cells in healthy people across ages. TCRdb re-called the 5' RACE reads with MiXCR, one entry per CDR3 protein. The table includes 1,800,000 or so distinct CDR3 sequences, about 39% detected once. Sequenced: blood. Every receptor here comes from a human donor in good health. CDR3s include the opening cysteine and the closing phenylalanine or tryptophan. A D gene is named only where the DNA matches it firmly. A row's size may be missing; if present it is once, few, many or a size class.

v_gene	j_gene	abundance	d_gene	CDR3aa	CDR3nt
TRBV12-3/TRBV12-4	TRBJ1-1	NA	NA	CASRGGEAFF	TGTGCCAGTCGGGGGGGAGAAGCTTTCTTT
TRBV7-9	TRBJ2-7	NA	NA	CASSHVWAYEQYF	TGTGCCAGCAGTCACGTCTGGGCCTACGAGCAGTACTTC
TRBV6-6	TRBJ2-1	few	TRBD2	CASSQRRGGPNEQFF	TGTGCCAGCAGCCAACGACGGGGGGGCCCGAATGAGCAGTTCTTC
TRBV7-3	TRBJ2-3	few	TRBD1	CASSLFTGEDTQYF	TGTGCCAGCAGCTTATTTACAGGGGAAGATACGCAGTATTTT
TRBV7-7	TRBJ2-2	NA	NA	CASSLLPSTGELFF	TGTGCCAGCAGCTTACTACCATCCACCGGGGAGCTGTTTTTT
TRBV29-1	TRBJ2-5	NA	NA	CSALTGLHQETQYF	TGCAGCGCCTTAACAGGTCTTCACCAAGAGACCCAGTACTTC
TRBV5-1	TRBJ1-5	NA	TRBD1	CAGSLGTGGFDQPQHF	TGCGCCGGCAGCTTGGGGACAGGGGGTTTTGATCAGCCCCAGCATTTT
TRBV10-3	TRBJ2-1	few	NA	CAISPDFFVNEQFF	TGTGCCATCAGTCCTGATTTTTTCGTCAATGAGCAGTTCTTC
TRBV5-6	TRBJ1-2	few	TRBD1	CASSRTGDFLNYGYTF	TGTGCCAGCAGCCGGACAGGGGATTTTCTGAACTATGGCTACACCTTC
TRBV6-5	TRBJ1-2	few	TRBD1	CASSYIQGAVGYGYTF	TGTGCCAGCAGTTACATACAGGGGGCGGTCGGCTATGGCTACACCTTC
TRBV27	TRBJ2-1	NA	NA	CASSYYGGQQFF	TGTGCCAGCAGTTATTACGGGGGACAGCAGTTCTTC
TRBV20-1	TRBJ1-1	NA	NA	CSARTGLGNTEAFF	TGCAGTGCTAGGACGGGGTTGGGGAACACTGAAGCTTTCTTT
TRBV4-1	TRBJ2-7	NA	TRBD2	CASSQYYSGDNEQYF	TGCGCCAGCAGCCAATATTATAGCGGGGACAACGAGCAGTACTTC
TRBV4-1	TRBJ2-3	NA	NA	CASSQDPDTDTQYF	TGCGCCAGCAGCCAAGATCCGGACACAGATACGCAGTATTTT
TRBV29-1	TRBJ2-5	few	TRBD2	CSATLAVGETQYF	TGCAGCGCTACACTAGCGGTCGGAGAGACCCAGTACTTC
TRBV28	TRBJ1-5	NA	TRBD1	CASSFPRQGERPQHF	TGTGCCAGCAGTTTCCCTCGACAGGGGGAACGGCCCCAGCATTTT
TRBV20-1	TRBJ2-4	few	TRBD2	CSAIGAGEINIQYF	TGCAGTGCTATAGGGGCGGGGGAAATAAACATTCAGTACTTC
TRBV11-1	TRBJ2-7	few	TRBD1	CASSSGQGKSYGEQYF	TGTGCCAGCAGCTCCGGACAGGGTAAATCTTACGGCGAGCAGTACTTC
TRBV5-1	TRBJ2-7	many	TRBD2	CASSLGGTSGYEQYF	TGTGCCAGCAGCTTAGGGGGGACTAGCGGTTACGAGCAGTACTTC
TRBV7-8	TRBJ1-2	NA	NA	CASSRYRVEGYGYTF	TGTGCCAGCAGCCGTTATAGGGTCGAGGGCTATGGCTACACCTTC
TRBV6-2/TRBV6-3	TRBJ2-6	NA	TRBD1	CASSDRVLVSGANVLTF	TGTGCCAGCAGTGACAGGGTATTGGTCTCTGGGGCCAACGTCCTGACTTTC
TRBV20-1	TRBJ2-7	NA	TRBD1	CSAGRQGTYYEQYF	TGCAGTGCTGGCCGACAGGGTACCTACTACGAGCAGTACTTC
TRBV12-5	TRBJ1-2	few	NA	CASGLGPQKDGYTF	TGTGCTAGTGGTTTAGGGCCTCAGAAGGATGGCTACACCTTC
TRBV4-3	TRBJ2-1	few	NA	CASSQEGRARNEQFF	TGCGCCAGCAGCCAAGAGGGAAGGGCGAGGAATGAGCAGTTCTTC
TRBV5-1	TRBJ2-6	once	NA	CASSFAVVETNVLTF	TGCGCCAGCAGCTTCGCGGTTGTAGAAACCAACGTCCTGACTTTC
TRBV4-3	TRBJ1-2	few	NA	CASSQERGLSYTF	TGCGCCAGCAGCCAAGAAAGAGGACTGAGCTACACCTTC
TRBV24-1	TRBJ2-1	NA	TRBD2	CATSDTGLAPYNEQFF	TGTGCCACCAGTGACACGGGACTAGCGCCCTACAATGAGCAGTTCTTC
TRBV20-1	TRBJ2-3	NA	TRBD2	CSARDNLLAGGDAQYF	TGCAGTGCTAGAGATAATCTCTTGGCGGGGGGAGATGCGCAGTATTTT
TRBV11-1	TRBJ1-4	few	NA	CASSLSGIRDGGIGEQEKLFF	TGTGCCAGCAGCTTATCAGGAATCCGGGACGGTGGAATCGGGGAACAAGAAAAACTGTTTTTT
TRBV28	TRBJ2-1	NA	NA	CASSGGLQGQFF	TGTGCCAGCAGTGGAGGGTTACAAGGGCAGTTCTTC
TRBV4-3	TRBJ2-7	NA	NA	CASSQAVFGPGVHEQYF	NA
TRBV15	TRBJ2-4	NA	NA	CATSATSTENIQYF	TGTGCCACCAGCGCCACCTCTACGGAAAACATTCAGTACTTC
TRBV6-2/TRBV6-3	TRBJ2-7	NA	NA	CASNDLKGVNEQYF	TGTGCCAGCAATGACCTCAAGGGAGTCAACGAGCAGTACTTC
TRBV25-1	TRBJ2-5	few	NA	CASRRTGSETQYF	TGTGCCAGCAGGCGGACGGGAAGTGAGACCCAGTACTTC
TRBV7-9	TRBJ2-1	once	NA	CASSPTYAPQETQFF	TGTGCCAGCAGCCCCACCTACGCACCCCAGGAGACCCAGTTCTTC
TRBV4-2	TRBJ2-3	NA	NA	CASSPRFILASNPDTEYF	TGTGCCAGCAGCCCGAGATTTATTCTAGCATCGAACCCAGATACGGAGTATTTT
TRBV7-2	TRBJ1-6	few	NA	CASSPHRVGNSPLHF	TGTGCCAGCAGCCCCCACAGGGTCGGAAATTCACCCCTCCACTTT
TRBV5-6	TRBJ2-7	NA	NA	CASSLLGVPDGEQYF	TGTGCCAGCAGTCTCCTGGGAGTTCCTGATGGGGAGCAGTACTTC
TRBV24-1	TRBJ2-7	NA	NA	CATSDYGEGAEQYF	TGTGCCACCAGTGATTATGGTGAAGGGGCCGAGCAGTACTTC
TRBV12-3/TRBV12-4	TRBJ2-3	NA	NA	CASSLLVNIDTQYF	TGTGCCAGCAGTTTATTGGTGAACATAGATACGCAGTATTTT
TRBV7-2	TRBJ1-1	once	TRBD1	CASSLRGQGAVGNTEAFF	TGTGCCAGCAGCTTACGGGGACAGGGGGCGGTGGGGAACACTGAAGCTTTCTTT
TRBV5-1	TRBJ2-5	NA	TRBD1	CASSLLAGGTQETQYF	TGCGCCAGCAGCTTGCTAGCAGGGGGCACCCAAGAGACCCAGTACTTC
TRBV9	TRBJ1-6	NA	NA	CASTRSGGPNSPLHF	TGTGCCAGCACCCGTTCTGGGGGCCCAAATTCACCCCTCCACTTT
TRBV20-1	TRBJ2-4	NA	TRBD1	CSARAGTEEGIQYF	TGCAGTGCTAGGGCCGGGACAGAAGAAGGCATTCAGTACTTC
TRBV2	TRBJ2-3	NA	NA	CASSELWGPSADTQYF	TGTGCCAGCAGTGAACTCTGGGGGCCGAGCGCAGATACGCAGTATTTT
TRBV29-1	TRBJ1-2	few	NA	CSVEREGEGYTF	TGCAGCGTTGAGAGAGAGGGGGAAGGCTACACCTTC
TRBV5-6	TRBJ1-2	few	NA	CASSLIAGNYGYTF	TGTGCCAGCAGCTTGATTGCTGGGAACTATGGCTACACCTTC
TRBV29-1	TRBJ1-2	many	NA	CSAGEQGSYGYTF	TGCAGCGCCGGGGAGCAGGGTTCCTATGGCTACACCTTC
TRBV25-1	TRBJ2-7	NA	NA	CATGGPRSYEQYF	TGTGCCACCGGGGGTCCCCGCTCCTACGAGCAGTACTTC
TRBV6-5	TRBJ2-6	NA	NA	CAGPEESGANVLTF	TGTGCCGGGCCTGAAGAGTCTGGGGCCAACGTCCTGACTTTC
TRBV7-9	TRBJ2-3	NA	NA	CASSNGPYPRTDTQYF	TGTGCCAGCAGCAACGGGCCCTACCCACGTACAGATACGCAGTATTTT
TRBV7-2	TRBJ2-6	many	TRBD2	CASSSAGVLSGANVLTF	TGTGCCAGCAGCTCCGCGGGGGTCCTCTCTGGGGCCAACGTCCTGACTTTC